Each of the 25 T cell receptor beta chains below was sequenced from the same sample in a study of blood T cell repertoires in COVID-19. Using immunoSEQ multiplex PCR, the repertoire was profiled, and TCRdb retains in-frame clones only, with some absent. The repertoire has hundreds of thousands of clones, 75% to 90% of them found once; the top ten carry 7.1%. Sequencing was carried out using peripheral blood. These receptors were taken from a woman in her sixties with COVID-19, enrolled during active disease.

This chain joins TRBV6-5 and TRBJ1-2, with D hard to call. Germline CDR1 reads MNHEY; CDR2 reads SVGAGI. Between the trimmed V and J ends, which lost 2 bases and 4 bases, there was a span of 11 bases. The CDR3 extends over 14 amino acids. CDR3 region: CASSYEGSSYGYTF. The CDR3 DNA reads TGTGCCAGCAGTTACGAGGGCAGCAGCTATGGCTACACCTTC.

The rearrangement links TRBV5-3 to TRBJ1-4; tentative D call: TRBD1 (6 bases). TRBV5-3 belongs to the ORF category, with a function that is uncertain. The CDR3 is 20 residues long. V shed 6 bases and J shed 8 bases, with 35 bases lying between them. CDR3 nucleotides: TGTGCCAGAACTCCTCCCCCGCCAGGACAGCCTATCCTCCCGGGGGAAAAACTGTTTTTT. It is translated as CARTPPPPGQPILPGEKLFF.

The V and J genes are TRBV30 and TRBJ2-6; no clear D gene. This CDR3 comprises 13 residues. Trimming removed 8 bases at V and 0 bases at J, with 8 bases between. Germline assignment: CDR1 GTSNPN and CDR2 SVGIG (reference sequence). CDR3 residues: CARTVSGANVLTF. The CDR3 nucleotides are TGTGCCCGGACCGTCTCTGGGGCCAACGTCCTGACTTTC.

V gene TRBV20-1 combines with J gene TRBJ2-7, with D hard to call. V was pared by 3 bases and J by 7 bases, with 10 bases between. The CDR3 has 11 amino acids. Germline V gives CDR1 DFQATT, CDR2 SNEGSKA (reference sequence). CDR3: CSASEVWEQYF. The CDR3 coding sequence is TGCAGTGCTAGCGAGGTCTGGGAGCAGTACTTC.

The chain couples TRBV19 to TRBJ2-1; TRBD1 matches 9 bases. V shed 6 bases and J 6 bases; nucleotides not matched to a gene: 9. Germline values: CDR1 LNHDA, CDR2 SQIVND (reference sequence). This CDR3 is built from 15 residues. Here the CDR3 reads CASSPGQGLSNEQFF. DNA of the CDR3: TGTGCCAGTAGCCCGGGACAGGGTCTCAGCAATGAGCAGTTCTTC.

The chain carries TRBV30 and TRBJ1-5; the match to TRBD1 covers 7 bases. This CDR3 has 15 residues. Germline lookup yields CDR1 GTSNPN and CDR2 SVGIG (reference sequence). The V and J ends lost 0 bases and 0 bases, in that order; junction bases with no gene match: 2. This CDR3 is CAWSVRQGSNQPQHF. The CDR3, as DNA: TGTGCCTGGAGTGTGAGACAGGGTAGCAATCAGCCCCAGCATTTT.

The chain recombines TRBV6-5 with TRBJ1-2; 7 positions agree with TRBD1. The CDR3 covers 14 residues. V lost 5 bases to trimming and J lost 3 bases; unmatched junction nucleotides: 6. Germline-derived CDR1 and CDR2 are MNHEY and SVGAGI. CDR3 nucleotide sequence: TGTGCCAGCAGTAGACAGGGTAGTGACTATGGCTACACCTTC. It translates to CASSRQGSDYGYTF.

The chain couples TRBV13 to TRBJ2-7; 7 bases are shared with TRBD1. J gave up 2 bases and V 6 bases, and 7 bases lay outside the gene matches. This CDR3 region has 14 residues. In germline, CDR1 is PRHDT, CDR2 FYEKMQ (reference sequence). The DNA for the CDR3 is TGTGCCAGCAGGTATGGGGGACAGACCTACGAGCAGTACTTC. This encodes CASRYGGQTYEQYF.

V is TRBV7-9 and J is TRBJ2-7; 8 bases line up with TRBD2. J lost 2 bases, V lost 3 bases, and 3 bases had no gene match. The CDR3 totals 14 residues. Germline V gene sequence: CDR1 SEHNR, CDR2 FQNEAQ (reference sequence). The chain's CDR3 is CASSFSGGAYEQYF. The DNA for the CDR3 is TGTGCCAGCAGCTTCAGCGGGGGTGCCTACGAGCAGTACTTC.

This chain uses TRBV5-1 with TRBJ2-7, with D possibly matching TRBD1 (6 bases). The CDR3 length is 15 residues. V was shortened by 0 bases and J by 2 bases, with 12 bases between the two germline ends. From germline, CDR1 is SGHRS and CDR2 YFSETQ. The CDR3 nucleotides are TGCGCCAGCAGCTTGGTAGCAGGGGACCCCTACGAGCAGTACTTC. Its protein product is CASSLVAGDPYEQYF.

This chain links TRBV19 with TRBJ2-2, with unresolved D. Germline loops: CDR1 LNHDA, CDR2 SQIVND (reference sequence). This CDR3 has 13 residues. V lost 6 bases and J 2 bases, leaving 7 bases between the germline ends. The CDR3 reads CASSPINTGELFF. CDR3 in DNA: TGTGCCAGTAGCCCAATTAACACCGGGGAGCTGTTTTTT.

This chain uses TRBV19 with TRBJ2-5, with D unclear. The germline V gene encodes CDR1 LNHDA and CDR2 SQIVND (reference sequence). The V gene lost 3 bases and the J gene lost 7 bases, with 12 bases spanning the gap. There are 13 residues in the CDR3. The CDR3 here is CASSISVLLTQYF. The DNA for the CDR3 is TGTGCCAGTAGTATCTCGGTGCTCTTGACCCAGTACTTC. The full variable domain, completed using reference TRBV19 and TRBJ2-5, is DGGITQSPKYLFRKEGQNVTLSCEQNLNHDAMYWYRQDPGQGLRLIYYSQIVNDFQKGDIAEGYSVSREKKESFPLTVTSAQKNPTAFYLCASSISVLLTQYFGPGTRLLVL.

The V call is TRBV24-1, the J call TRBJ2-7, with TRBD1 identical over 7 bases. Per the germline V gene, CDR1 is KGHDR and CDR2 is SFDVKD. The J segment lost 3 bases and the V segment lost 9 bases, leaving 10 bases of the junction unmatched. The CDR3 is 14 amino acids. The CDR3 loop reads CATPNRDRIYEQYF. The CDR3 DNA follows: TGTGCCACCCCAAACCGGGACAGAATCTACGAGCAGTACTTC.

The gene calls are TRBV5-1 and TRBJ2-7, with TRBD1 matching over 8 bases. This CDR3 has 14 amino acids. The ends lost 4 bases at V and 3 bases at J; junction bases unmatched: 6. CDR1 is SGHRS, CDR2 YFSETQ, per germline. The CDR3 sequence is CASSLQGANYEQYF. CDR3 nucleotides: TGCGCCAGCAGCCTCCAGGGGGCAAACTACGAGCAGTACTTC.

The chain couples TRBV6-1 to TRBJ2-7, with D possibly matching TRBD2 (6 bases). Trimming left V 2 bases short and J 6 bases short, with 8 bases between. The germline V gene encodes CDR1 MNHNS and CDR2 SASEGT. The CDR3 covers 12 residues. Written as DNA, the CDR3 is TGTGCCAGCAGTGAAATCGGGGGCGAGCAGTACTTC. It specifies CASSEIGGEQYF.

The CDR3 reads CASSPTGGNNEQFF. CDR3 DNA sequence: TGTGCCAGCAGCCCGACAGGGGGTAACAATGAGCAGTTCTTC. The chain is built from TRBV7-2 and TRBJ2-1; 9 bases match TRBD1. With 5 bases clipped from V and 5 bases from J, the junction kept 4 bases outside the gene matches. The CDR3 loop spans 14 amino acids. CDR1 is SGHTA, CDR2 FQGNSA, per germline.

V and J are TRBV4-2 and TRBJ2-7; 9 nucleotides agree with TRBD2. The CDR3 sequence is 16 residues long. V dropped 1 base and J dropped 1; count of bases not matched to a gene: 5. The V gene's germline CDR1 is LGHNA and CDR2 YNFKEQ. As DNA, the CDR3 is TGTGCCAGCAGCCAAGGGCTAGCGGGGACATCCTACGAGCAGTACTTC. Translated: CASSQGLAGTSYEQYF.

The DNA of the CDR3 is TGTGCCAGCAGTTTCACAGGGGGCCCACAAGATACGCAGTATTTT. As protein: CASSFTGGPQDTQYF. The rearrangement links TRBV9 to TRBJ2-3; the match to TRBD1 covers 9 bases. This CDR3 has 15 amino acids. Per the germline V gene, CDR1 is SGDLS and CDR2 is YYNGEE. Trimming cost V 5 bases and J 5 bases; bases outside gene matches: 9.

The chain recombines TRBV11-2 with TRBJ2-5; perhaps TRBD1 as D (5 bases). Germline V lookup: CDR1 SGHAT, CDR2 FQNNGV. The CDR3 loop spans 14 amino acids. The V and J ends lost 1 base and 2 bases respectively, with 8 bases between them. The CDR3 region is CASSLGAGQETQYF. CDR3 bases: TGTGCCAGCAGCTTAGGGGCAGGGCAAGAGACCCAGTACTTC.

J is TRBJ2-5 and V is TRBV19, with 8 positions matching TRBD1. The V gene end was trimmed by 3 bases and the J gene end by 5 bases; junction bases not matched to a gene: 5. CDR1 is LNHDA and CDR2 is SQIVND in the germline V gene (reference sequence). The length of the CDR3 is 14 residues. This CDR3 is CASSIQGAEETQYF. The CDR3 DNA is TGTGCCAGTAGTATCCAGGGGGCGGAGGAGACCCAGTACTTC.

V gene TRBV30 combines with J gene TRBJ1-1, with TRBD1 matching 9 bases. The CDR3 sequence is 14 residues long. Trimming cost V 4 bases and J 1 base; bases outside gene matches: 4. CDR1 and CDR2 from the germline V gene are GTSNPN and SVGIG (reference sequence). This chain's CDR3 is CAWKQGAWNTEAFF. CDR3 sequence (DNA): TGTGCCTGGAAACAGGGGGCTTGGAACACTGAAGCTTTCTTT.

This sequence joins TRBV18 and TRBJ2-5; D gene ambiguous. Germline V gives CDR1 KGHSH, CDR2 LQKENI. The CDR3 consists of 13 residues. Trimming pared 1 base from V and 5 bases from J, leaving 8 bases between. CDR3 sequence (DNA): TGTGCCAGCTCACCACGGCAGTCGGAGACCCAGTACTTC. It specifies CASSPRQSETQYF.

The chain employs TRBV7-8 and TRBJ2-5, with 12 bases lining up with TRBD2. Germline lookup yields CDR1 SGHVS and CDR2 FQNEAQ. The V and J ends lost 1 base and 1 base, in that order; junction bases with no gene match: 1. The CDR3 covers 16 residues. The CDR3 nucleotides read TGTGCCAGCAGCTTAGGACTAGCGGGGGTCCAAGAGACCCAGTACTTC. This gives the protein CASSLGLAGVQETQYF.

The chain has TRBV19 and TRBJ1-5; D may be TRBD1 (6 bases). Germline V lookup: CDR1 LNHDA, CDR2 SQIVND (reference sequence). The ends were cut back, 1 base at V and 4 bases at J, with 8 bases in the middle. The CDR3 length is 14 residues. Here the CDR3 reads CASSIGTGNQPQHF. CDR3 sequence (DNA): TGTGCCAGTAGTATAGGAACAGGGAATCAGCCCCAGCATTTT.

The V call is TRBV24-1, the J call TRBJ2-3; maybe TRBD1 (6 bases). V was trimmed by 4 bases and J by 1 base, leaving 8 bases between them. Germline CDR1 KGHDR, CDR2 SFDVKD. There are 14 residues in the CDR3. The CDR3 reads CATSETGRTDTQYF. DNA of the CDR3: TGTGCCACCAGTGAAACAGGGCGCACAGATACGCAGTATTTT.